Below, 6 T cell receptor beta chains from the same sample are listed, as sequenced in a study of control samples from healthy donors and cancer patients. Method: immunoSEQ multiplex PCR; TCRdb's copy keeps in-frame clones and lacks some. The sample contains around 130,000 clones, around nine tenths of which appear only once. The sample comprised blood. These receptors were taken from a middle-aged man in good health.

V and J are TRBV5-1 and TRBJ2-7; 7 bases align to TRBD1. V was pared by 3 bases and J by 6 bases, with 9 bases of the junction left unmatched. The CDR3 runs to 14 residues. CDR1 and CDR2 (germline): SGHRS, YFSETQ. CDR3: CASSWMDRPSEQYF. As DNA, the CDR3 is TGCGCCAGCAGCTGGATGGACAGGCCCTCCGAGCAGTACTTC.

V is TRBV4-1 and J is TRBJ2-3, with TRBD2 identical over 9 bases. Germline assignment: CDR1 MGHRA and CDR2 YSYEKL. The CDR3 totals 18 residues. V dropped 1 base and J dropped 2; count of bases not matched to a gene: 10. The CDR3 protein is CASSQAPPLAGLTDTQYF. In nucleotides, the CDR3 is TGCGCCAGCAGCCAAGCCCCCCCGCTAGCGGGGCTCACAGATACGCAGTATTTT.

V and J are TRBV6-5 and TRBJ2-1, with 9 bases matching TRBD2. Germline CDR1 and CDR2: MNHEY and SVGAGI. The V and J ends lost 5 bases and 3 bases, in that order; junction bases with no gene match: 5. The CDR3 covers 15 residues. The CDR3 protein is CASSRLADIYNEQFF. In DNA, the CDR3 is TGTGCCAGCAGTCGACTAGCGGACATCTACAATGAGCAGTTCTTC.

The chain combines TRBV4-2 with TRBJ2-5, with D possibly TRBD1 on 6 matching bases. Germline CDR1 and CDR2: LGHNA and YNFKEQ. The CDR3 extends over 15 amino acids. V dropped 4 bases and J dropped 2 bases, with 14 bases sitting between them. CDR3 nucleotides: TGTGCCAGCAGCCTTCAGAGGGACACTCAAGAGACCCAGTACTTC. It specifies CASSLQRDTQETQYF.

The rearrangement links TRBV10-3 to TRBJ2-7; 7 nucleotides align to TRBD1. Germline assignment: CDR1 ENHRY and CDR2 SYGVKD. The CDR3 has 16 residues. Trimming took 5 bases from V and 2 from J; bases not matched to a gene: 12. The CDR3 protein is CAISPIAGTATYEQYF. CDR3 DNA sequence: TGTGCCATCAGTCCCATCGCCGGGACAGCTACCTACGAGCAGTACTTC.

The rearrangement joins TRBV11-1 to TRBJ1-1; no firm D call. Germline assignment: CDR1 SGHAT and CDR2 FQDESV (reference sequence). The CDR3 extends over 12 amino acids. The ends were cut back, 4 bases at V and 5 bases at J, with 8 bases in the middle. CDR3 in amino acids: CASSSWGTEAFF. CDR3 DNA sequence: TGTGCCAGCAGCTCCTGGGGAACTGAAGCTTTCTTT.